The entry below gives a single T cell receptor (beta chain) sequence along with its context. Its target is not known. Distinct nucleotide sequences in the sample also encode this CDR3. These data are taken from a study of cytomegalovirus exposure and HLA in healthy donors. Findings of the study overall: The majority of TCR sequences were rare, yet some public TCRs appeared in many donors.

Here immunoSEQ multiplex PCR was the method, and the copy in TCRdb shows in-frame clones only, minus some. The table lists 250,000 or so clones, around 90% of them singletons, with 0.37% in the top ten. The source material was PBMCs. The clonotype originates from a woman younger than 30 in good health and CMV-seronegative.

CDR3 region: CASSQDNSGNTIYF. CDR3 in DNA: TGCGCCAGCAGCCAAGACAACTCTGGAAACACCATATATTTT. The chain recombines TRBV4-3 with TRBJ1-3; D is undetermined. Germline V gene data show CDR1 as LGHNA and CDR2 as YSLEER. Trimming removed 0 bases at V and 0 bases at J, with 3 bases between. The CDR3 sequence is 14 residues long.